The rows below give T cell receptor beta chains drawn from one sample of a study of blood T cell repertoires in COVID-19. The data were produced by immunoSEQ multiplex PCR, yet TCRdb's version contains in-frame clones alone and is incomplete. The table includes roughly 97,000 clones, 76% detected once. The sequenced sample was peripheral blood. The receptors stem from a man aged 70 or older with acute or convalescent COVID-19. The CDR3 runs from the conserved cysteine through the conserved F or W. The D gene is left open where the match is weak. Size tells how often a clone was seen (once, few, many) or the class of an expanded clone, and some rows leave it out.

>13|TRBV6-5|-|TRBJ1-1|-
CASFRTEGTEAFF
TGTGCCAGCTTTCGCACAGAGGGCACTGAAGCTTTCTTT
>13|TRBV19|-|TRBJ1-1|-
CASSEQRNTEAFF
TGTGCCAGTAGCGAACAGAGGAACACTGAAGCTTTCTTT
>13|TRBV19|TRBD2|TRBJ2-7|-
CASSATSGYEQYF
TGTGCCAGTAGCGCGACTAGCGGATACGAGCAGTACTTC
>11|TRBV28|-|TRBJ2-7|many
CASSFRRQVGF
TGTGCCAGCAGTTTCCGTAGACAGGTGGGGTTC
>10|TRBV29-1|-|TRBJ2-1|once
CSVIFYEQFF
TGCAGCGTTATATTTTATGAGCAGTTCTTC
>15|TRBV2|TRBD1|TRBJ1-2|-
CASSVGTGGDYGYTF
TGTGCCAGCAGTGTAGGGACAGGGGGCGACTATGGCTACACCTTC
>19|TRBV24-1|TRBD2|TRBJ2-5|-
CATTARTSGGPTYQETQYF
TGTGCCACCACCGCTAGGACTAGCGGGGGGCCTACGTACCAAGAGACCCAGTACTTC
>14|TRBV7-8|-|TRBJ1-1|once
CASSQPDRNTEAFF
TGTGCCAGCAGCCAACCGGACAGGAACACTGAAGCTTTCTTT
>16|TRBV15|-|TRBJ2-1|-
CATSRDEGGMVREQFF
TGTGCCACCAGCAGAGATGAGGGGGGGATGGTGCGTGAGCAGTTCTTC
>18|TRBV27|TRBD1|TRBJ1-4|few
CASSPLWTGGATNEKLFF
TGTGCCAGCAGTCCTCTCTGGACAGGGGGCGCAACTAATGAAAAACTGTTTTTT
>14|TRBV10-3|-|TRBJ1-2|-
CAISHQGRDYGYTF
TGTGCCATCAGTCACCAGGGGAGGGACTATGGCTACACCTTC
>14|TRBV5-1|-|TRBJ1-3|-
CASSPGRSGNTIYF
TGCGCCAGCAGCCCCGGTCGGTCTGGAAACACCATATATTTT
>15|TRBV11-3|TRBD1|TRBJ2-2|-
CASSPEDRGPGELFF
TGTGCCAGCAGCCCAGAGGACAGGGGGCCCGGGGAGCTGTTTTTT
>14|TRBV5-5|-|TRBJ1-2|-
CASSRGEGGYGYTF
TGTGCCAGCAGCCGTGGAGAGGGAGGCTATGGCTACACCTTC
>18|TRBV5-1|TRBD2|TRBJ2-2|-
CASSDPALAGGWAGELFF
TGCGCCAGCAGCGACCCGGCACTAGCGGGTGGATGGGCCGGGGAGCTGTTTTTT
>15|TRBV2|-|TRBJ1-1|-
CASRPRRTENTEAFF
TGTGCCAGCAGACCTCGACGGACAGAGAACACTGAAGCTTTCTTT